Each of the 8 T cell receptor beta chains below was sequenced from the same sample in a study of blood T cell dynamics during melanoma immunotherapy. Described time point: week 3, after first cycle of checkpoint inhibitor. Profiled with immunoSEQ multiplex PCR; TCRdb holds only in-frame clones, not every one. The data contain over 3,500 clones, over 75% of them singletons. The starting material was blood, obtained from a patient treated with checkpoint blockade. Receptor source: a human donor with melanoma.

This chain links TRBV6-5 with TRBJ1-5; D might be TRBD1 (5 bases). The germline CDR1 and CDR2 sequences are MNHEY and SVGAGI. Between the trimmed V and J ends, which lost 8 bases and 3 bases, there was a span of 14 bases. The CDR3 is made up of 14 amino acids. The CDR3 is CASHTGGNNQPQHF. CDR3 coding DNA: TGTGCCAGCCACACGGGGGGGAACAATCAGCCCCAGCATTTT.

The rearrangement links TRBV18 to TRBJ2-1, with D perhaps TRBD2 (5 bases). The V and J ends lost 2 bases and 0 bases respectively, with 17 bases between them. This CDR3 has 18 residues. The germline V gene has CDR1 KGHSH and CDR2 LQKENI. The CDR3 spells CASSPSLPHGSSYNEQFF. The DNA for the CDR3 is TGTGCCAGCTCACCATCACTACCCCATGGGAGCTCCTACAATGAGCAGTTCTTC.

The gene calls are TRBV15 and TRBJ2-6; D may be TRBD1 (6 bases). Germline values: CDR1 LNHNV, CDR2 YYDKDF (reference sequence). Trimming took 8 bases from V and 1 from J, leaving 18 bases between them. This CDR3 comprises 17 residues. CDR3 sequence reads: CATGTGHRVSGANVLTF. For the CDR3, the DNA is TGTGCCACCGGAACGGGACATCGCGTTTCTGGGGCCAACGTCCTGACTTTC.

The rearrangement links TRBV29-1 to TRBJ2-5; the D gene is possibly TRBD1 (6 bases). The ends were cut back, 6 bases at V and 2 bases at J, with 16 bases in the middle. This CDR3 contains 14 residues. CDR1 and CDR2 from the germline V gene are SQVTM and ANQGSEA. Here the CDR3 reads CSVGYRVGQETQYF. The CDR3 nucleotides are TGCAGCGTGGGGTACAGGGTGGGGCAAGAGACCCAGTACTTC.

This clone was counted once. CDR3 residues: CASSGYEDRGHYGYTF. The CDR3 DNA follows: TGTGCCAGCAGTGGATATGAAGACAGGGGCCATTATGGCTACACCTTC. The chain links TRBV6-1 to TRBJ1-2; 8 nucleotides line up with TRBD1. The germline CDR1 and CDR2 sequences are MNHNS and SASEGT. The CDR3 consists of 16 residues. V lost 4 bases and J lost 5; bases outside the gene matches: 12.

The chain recombines TRBV20-1 with TRBJ2-5, with D uncertain. V was cut by 3 bases and J by 5 bases, with 7 bases left in between. Germline CDR1 is DFQATT and CDR2 is SNEGSKA (reference sequence). The CDR3 is made up of 11 amino acids. CDR3: CSARSLETQYF. As DNA, the CDR3 is TGCAGTGCTAGGAGTTTGGAGACCCAGTACTTC.

This rearrangement joins TRBV19 to TRBJ2-4; possible D gene TRBD1, 5 bases. CDR1 LNHDA and CDR2 SQIVND come from the germline V gene (reference sequence). V gave up 5 bases and J gave up 2 bases, with 13 bases separating them. This CDR3 has 15 residues. DNA of the CDR3: TGTGCCAGTAGTGCAGGGATGTGGCCCAAAAACATTCAGTACTTC. Translating gives CASSAGMWPKNIQYF.

The chain uses TRBV30 and TRBJ1-5; 9 positions match TRBD1. This CDR3 has 14 residues. The germline V gene encodes CDR1 GTSNPN and CDR2 SVGIG (reference sequence). V was pared by 2 bases and J by 7 bases, with 6 bases of the junction left unmatched. Here the CDR3 reads CAWSLGQGPQPQHF. Written as DNA, the CDR3 is TGTGCCTGGAGTCTCGGACAGGGGCCCCAGCCCCAGCATTTT.